This T cell receptor beta chain was documented in a study of blood T cell repertoires in COVID-19. Background on the study: Acute and convalescent COVID-19 specimens originated in the United States, Italy and Spain.

The length of the CDR3 is 13 residues. Germline CDR1 and CDR2: SNHLY and FYNNEI. The V gene lost 1 base and the J gene lost 6 bases, with 8 bases spanning the gap. Repertoires were generated with immunoSEQ multiplex PCR, while TCRdb's copy carries only in-frame clones and drops some. The sample has a few hundred thousand clones, less than 90% seen once. The receptor was derived from a woman aged 45-60 years who had recovered from COVID-19. This chain links TRBV2 with TRBJ2-3; no definite D call. Material for sequencing was PBMCs or T cells enriched from blood (not recorded which). The CDR3 DNA reads TGTGCCAGCAGTGAAGGCCACTGGGATACGCAGTATTTT. Translation gives CASSEGHWDTQYF.